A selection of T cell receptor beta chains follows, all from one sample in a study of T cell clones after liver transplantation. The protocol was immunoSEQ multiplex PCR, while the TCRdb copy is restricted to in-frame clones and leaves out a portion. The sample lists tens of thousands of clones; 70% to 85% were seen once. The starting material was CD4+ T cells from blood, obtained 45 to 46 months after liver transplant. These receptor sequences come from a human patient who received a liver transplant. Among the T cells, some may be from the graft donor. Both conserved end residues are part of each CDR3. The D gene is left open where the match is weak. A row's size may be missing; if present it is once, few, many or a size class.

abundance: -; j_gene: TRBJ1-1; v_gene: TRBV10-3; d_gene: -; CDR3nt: TGTGCCATCAAAGGGGATACGGACATGAACACTGAAGCTTTCTTT; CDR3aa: CAIKGDTDMNTEAFF
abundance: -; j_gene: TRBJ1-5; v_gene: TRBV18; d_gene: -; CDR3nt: TGTGCCAGCACACCTGGGGGGCAGCCGGATCAGCCCCAGCATTTT; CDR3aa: CASTPGGQPDQPQHF
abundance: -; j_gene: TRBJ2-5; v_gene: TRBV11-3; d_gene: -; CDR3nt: TGTGCCAGCAGCTGTGACCGGGACGGATTCCAAGAGACCCAGTACTTC; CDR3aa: CASSCDRDGFQETQYF
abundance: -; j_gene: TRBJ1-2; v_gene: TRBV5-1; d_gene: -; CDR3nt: TGCGCCAGCAGCATACAACAGGGTGAGTGTGGCTACACCTTC; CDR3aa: CASSIQQGECGYTF
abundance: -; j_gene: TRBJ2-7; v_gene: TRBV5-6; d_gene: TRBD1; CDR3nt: TGTGCCAGCAGCCTGGGACAGGGCGCCTACGAGCAGTACTTC; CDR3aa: CASSLGQGAYEQYF
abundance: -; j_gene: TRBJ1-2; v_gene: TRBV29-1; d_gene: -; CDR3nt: TGCAGCGTTGAAGACTTCCTCCGGGACGGAGCTAACTATGGCTACACCTTC; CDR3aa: CSVEDFLRDGANYGYTF
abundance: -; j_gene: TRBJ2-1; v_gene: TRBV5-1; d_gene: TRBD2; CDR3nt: TGCGCCAGCAGCCCCCTAGCGGGAGGGCCGAATGAGCAGTTCTTC; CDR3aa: CASSPLAGGPNEQFF
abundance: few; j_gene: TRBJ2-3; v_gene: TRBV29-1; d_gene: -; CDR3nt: TGCAGCGTTGAAGATACAGGGAAGCTGACAGATACGCAGTATTTT; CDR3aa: CSVEDTGKLTDTQYF
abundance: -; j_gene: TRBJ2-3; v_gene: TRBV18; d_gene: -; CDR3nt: TGTGCCAGCTCACCCTGGACAGACCCCACAGATACGCAGTATTTT; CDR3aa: CASSPWTDPTDTQYF
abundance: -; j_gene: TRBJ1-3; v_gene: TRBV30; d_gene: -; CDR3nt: TGTGCCTGGAGTGTAAAGGCCGGAAACACCATATATTTT; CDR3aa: CAWSVKAGNTIYF
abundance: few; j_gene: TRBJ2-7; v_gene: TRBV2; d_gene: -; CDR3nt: TGTGCCAGCAGTGATTTAGGGGGGGCAGGCTACGAGCAGTACTTC; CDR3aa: CASSDLGGAGYEQYF
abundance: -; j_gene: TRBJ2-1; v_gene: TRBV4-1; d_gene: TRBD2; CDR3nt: TGCGCCAGCAGCCAAACACTAGCGGCCGTGGGGTTCTTC; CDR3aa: CASSQTLAAVGFF
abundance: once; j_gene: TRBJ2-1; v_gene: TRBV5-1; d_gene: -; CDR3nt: TGCGCCAGCAGCTTCCGGGGTCGAGACAATGAGCAGTTCTTC; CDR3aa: CASSFRGRDNEQFF
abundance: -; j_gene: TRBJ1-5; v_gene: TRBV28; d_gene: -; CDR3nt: TGTGCCAGCAGTCGGAGCAATCAGCCCCAGCATTTT; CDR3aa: CASSRSNQPQHF
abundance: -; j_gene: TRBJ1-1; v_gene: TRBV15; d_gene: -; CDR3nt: TGTGCCACCAGCAGAGATGCTGTGAACACTGAAGCTTTCTTT; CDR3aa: CATSRDAVNTEAFF
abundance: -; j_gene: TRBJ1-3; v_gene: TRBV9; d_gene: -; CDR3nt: TGTGCCAGCAGCGTTTGGGGCAGCTACTCTGGAAACACCATATATTTT; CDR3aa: CASSVWGSYSGNTIYF
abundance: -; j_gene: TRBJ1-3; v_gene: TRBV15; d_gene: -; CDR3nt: TGTGCCACCAGCAGAGCGGTCGGCCCCTTCTCTGGAAACACCATATATTTT; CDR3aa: CATSRAVGPFSGNTIYF
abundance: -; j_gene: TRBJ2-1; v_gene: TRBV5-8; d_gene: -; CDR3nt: TGTGCCAGCAGCTTGGGAAGCTTCGGAGACAATGAGCAGTTCTTC; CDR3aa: CASSLGSFGDNEQFF
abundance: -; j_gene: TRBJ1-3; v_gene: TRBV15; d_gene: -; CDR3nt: TGTGCCACCAGCAGAGATAGGTGGGGAAACTCTGGAAACACCATATATTTT; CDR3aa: CATSRDRWGNSGNTIYF
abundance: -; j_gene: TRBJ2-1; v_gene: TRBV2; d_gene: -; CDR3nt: TGTGCCAGCAGTGTAAATCCACCGGGACACCCCAACGATGAGCAGTTCTTC; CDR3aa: CASSVNPPGHPNDEQFF
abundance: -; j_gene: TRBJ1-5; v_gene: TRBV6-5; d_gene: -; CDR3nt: TGTGCCAGCAGTTACGCAGGGACTCAGCCCCAGCATTTT; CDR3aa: CASSYAGTQPQHF
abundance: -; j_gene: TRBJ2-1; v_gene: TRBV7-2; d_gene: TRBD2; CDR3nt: TGTGCCAGCAGCCCCCGTAGCGGGAGATCCTACAATGAGCAGTTCTTC; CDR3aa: CASSPRSGRSYNEQFF
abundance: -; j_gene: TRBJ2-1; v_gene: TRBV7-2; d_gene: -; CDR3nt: TGTGCCAGCAGGGAGGTCAATTATGAGCAGTTCTTC; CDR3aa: CASREVNYEQFF
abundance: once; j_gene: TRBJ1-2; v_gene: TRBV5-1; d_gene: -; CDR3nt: TGCGCCAGCAGCGTGACTGGTTTTAGTGGGGGCTACACCTTC; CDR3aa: CASSVTGFSGGYTF
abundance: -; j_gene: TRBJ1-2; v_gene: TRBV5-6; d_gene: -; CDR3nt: TGTGCCAGCAGCTTGCCCGGAGAAGAATTCTACACCTTC; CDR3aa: CASSLPGEEFYTF
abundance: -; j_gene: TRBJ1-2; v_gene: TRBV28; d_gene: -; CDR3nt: TGTGCCAGCAGTGCCCCTCAGGGAAACTATGGCTACACCTTC; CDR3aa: CASSAPQGNYGYTF
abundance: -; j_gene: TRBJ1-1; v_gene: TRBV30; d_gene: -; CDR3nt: TGTGCCTGGGACCGGCAGGCCTTCACTGAAGCTTTCTTT; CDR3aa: CAWDRQAFTEAFF
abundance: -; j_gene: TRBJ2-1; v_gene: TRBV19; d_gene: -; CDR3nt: TGTGCCACCCAGAGAGGGCCCTACAATGAGCAGTTCTTC; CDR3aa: CATQRGPYNEQFF
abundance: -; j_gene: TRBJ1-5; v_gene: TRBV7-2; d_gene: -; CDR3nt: TGTGCCAGCAGCCCCGGCGGTGCCAGTCGGAGCAATCAGCCCCAGCATTTT; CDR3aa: CASSPGGASRSNQPQHF
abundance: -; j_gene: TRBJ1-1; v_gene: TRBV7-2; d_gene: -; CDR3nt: TGTGCCAGCAGCATAGGTCGAGGGTTGAACACTGAAGCTTTCTTT; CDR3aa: CASSIGRGLNTEAFF
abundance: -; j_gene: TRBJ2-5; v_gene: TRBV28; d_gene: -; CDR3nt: TGTGCCAGCAGTCGGACTAATAAGGGGACCCAGTACTTC; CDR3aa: CASSRTNKGTQYF
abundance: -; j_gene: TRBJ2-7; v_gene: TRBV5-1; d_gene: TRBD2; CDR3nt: TGCGCCAGCAGCCTGGGGACTAGTTCGGATTACGAGCAGTACTTC; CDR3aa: CASSLGTSSDYEQYF
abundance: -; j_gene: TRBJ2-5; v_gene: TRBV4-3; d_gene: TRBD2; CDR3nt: TGCGCCAGCAGCCAAGATACGGGGAGGGGAGAGACCCAGTACTTC; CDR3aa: CASSQDTGRGETQYF
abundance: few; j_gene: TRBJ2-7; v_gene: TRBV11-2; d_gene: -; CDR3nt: TGTGCCAGCAGCGGACTCCGCCGCTCCCTCGGGTACGAGCAGTACTTC; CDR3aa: CASSGLRRSLGYEQYF
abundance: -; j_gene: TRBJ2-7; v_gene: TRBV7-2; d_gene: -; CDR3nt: TGTGCCAGCAGCTTCTTGACAATCTACGGAGAGCAGTACTTC; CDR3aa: CASSFLTIYGEQYF
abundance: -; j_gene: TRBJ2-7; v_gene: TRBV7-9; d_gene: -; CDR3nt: TGTGCCAGCAGCTTAGGCGTCAGAACCTACGAGCAGTACTTC; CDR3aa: CASSLGVRTYEQYF
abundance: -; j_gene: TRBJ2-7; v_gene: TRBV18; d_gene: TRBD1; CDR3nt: TGTGCCAGCTCACCACACACAGGGGACGAGCAGTACTTC; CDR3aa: CASSPHTGDEQYF
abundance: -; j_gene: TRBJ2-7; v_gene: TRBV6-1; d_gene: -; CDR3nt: TGTGCCAGCAGTGACTTAGGGTTTAGCGGATCCTACGAGCAGTACTTC; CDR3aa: CASSDLGFSGSYEQYF
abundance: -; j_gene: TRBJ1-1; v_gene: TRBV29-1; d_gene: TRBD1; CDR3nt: TGCAGCGTTGGAGAAGACAGGGTAAGAGCTTTCTTT; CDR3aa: CSVGEDRVRAFF
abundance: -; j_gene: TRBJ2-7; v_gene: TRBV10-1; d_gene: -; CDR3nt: TGCGCCAGCTGCACAGTGGCCCCCACCTACGAGCAGTACTTC; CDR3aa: CASCTVAPTYEQYF
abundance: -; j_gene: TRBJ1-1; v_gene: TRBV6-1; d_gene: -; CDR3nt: TGTGCCAGCAGGAAACAGGTAAACACTGAAGCTTTCTTT; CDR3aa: CASRKQVNTEAFF
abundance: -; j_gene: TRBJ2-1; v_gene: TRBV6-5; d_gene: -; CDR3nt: TGTGCCAGCCCCCGCCGGGGGCAGTTCTTC; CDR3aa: CASPRRGQFF
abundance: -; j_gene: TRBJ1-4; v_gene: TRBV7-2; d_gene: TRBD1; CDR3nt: TGTGCCAGCAGCTTCGACAGGGGGGGAGAAAAACTGTTTTTT; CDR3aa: CASSFDRGGEKLFF
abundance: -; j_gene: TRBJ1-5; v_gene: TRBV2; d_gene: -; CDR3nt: TGTGCCAGCAGTGAAGAGGGGAGCAATCAGCCTCAGCATTTT; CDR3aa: CASSEEGSNQPQHF
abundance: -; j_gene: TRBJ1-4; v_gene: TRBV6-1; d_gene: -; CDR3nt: TGTGCCAGCAGTCCCCTCGGACCGGTGGAAAAACTGTTTTTT; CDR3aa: CASSPLGPVEKLFF
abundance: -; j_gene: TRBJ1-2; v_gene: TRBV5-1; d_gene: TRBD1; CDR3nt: TGCGCCAGCAGCGAAGGACAGGGTATGGGTGGCTACACCTTC; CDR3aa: CASSEGQGMGGYTF
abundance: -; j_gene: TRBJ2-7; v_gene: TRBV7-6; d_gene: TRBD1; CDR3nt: TGTGCCAGCAGCTTAGGGGGGACAGGCGCCTACGAGCAGTACTTC; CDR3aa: CASSLGGTGAYEQYF
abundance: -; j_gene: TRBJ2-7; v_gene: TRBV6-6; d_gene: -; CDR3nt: TGTGCCAGCTCCTACCGTCGTAGGGCCTACGAGCAGTACTTC; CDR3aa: CASSYRRRAYEQYF
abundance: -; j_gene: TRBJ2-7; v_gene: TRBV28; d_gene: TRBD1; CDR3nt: TGTGCCAGCAGTTCCCGGACAGGGGCTTACTACGAGCAGTACTTC; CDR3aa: CASSSRTGAYYEQYF
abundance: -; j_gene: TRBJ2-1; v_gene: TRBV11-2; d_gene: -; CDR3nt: TGTGCCAGCAGCCCCAACTCGGCCCCTCATGAGCAGTTCTTC; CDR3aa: CASSPNSAPHEQFF
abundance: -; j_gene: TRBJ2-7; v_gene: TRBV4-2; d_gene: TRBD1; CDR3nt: TGTGCCAGCAGCCAAGATCCGGGGACAGGAGGGCGCGAGCAGTACTTC; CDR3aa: CASSQDPGTGGREQYF
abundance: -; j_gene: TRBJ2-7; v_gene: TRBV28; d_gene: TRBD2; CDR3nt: TGTGCCAGCAGTGAGACTAGCGGGAGGGTGAGCGAGCAGTACTTC; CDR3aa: CASSETSGRVSEQYF
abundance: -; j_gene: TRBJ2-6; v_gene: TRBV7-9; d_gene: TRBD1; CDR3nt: TGTGCCAGCAGCCCCACCCAGGGGGCCCCTGGGGCCAACGTCCTGACTTTC; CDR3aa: CASSPTQGAPGANVLTF
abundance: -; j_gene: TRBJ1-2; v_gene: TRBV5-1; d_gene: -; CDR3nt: TGCGCCAGCAGCTTGGGGGCAGGTGGTGGCTACACCTTC; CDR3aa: CASSLGAGGGYTF